The 22 T cell receptor beta chains below come from one sample, sequenced in a study of T-cell reconstitution after alpha-beta-depleted transplantation in children. Library preparation (for TCRbeta) was performed with unique molecular identifiers. Each CDR3 protein is one row after TCRdb ran MiXCR on the PCR reads. The profile shows 400,000 to 550,000 distinct CDR3 sequences, roughly a tenth of them singletons. Sequenced material: PBMCs, taken before TCRalphabeta/CD19-depleted stem cell transplant. The source of these receptors is a child aged 2-15 years with inherited bone marrow failure, due to receive a stem cell transplant.

This clonotype occurred a few times. The rearrangement uses TRBV29-1 and TRBJ2-2; tentatively, D is TRBD1 (5 bases). CDR1 and CDR2 (germline): SQVTM, ANQGSEA. This CDR3 has 13 residues. Trimming took 7 bases from V and 6 from J, leaving 15 bases between them. CDR3 protein: CSARPGRAGELFF. The CDR3 DNA follows: TGCAGCGCCAGACCAGGGCGCGCCGGGGAGCTGTTTTTT.

This clonotype was seen once. Given a much more abundant clone one base away, this may be a read error. The V call is TRBV27, the J call TRBJ2-1, with 7 nucleotides matching TRBD1. The CDR3 consists of 15 residues. J gave up 9 bases and V 11 bases, and 19 bases lay outside the gene matches. The germline CDR1 and CDR2 sequences are MNHEY and SMNVEV (reference sequence). Here the CDR3 DNA reads TGTGCCTCCAGTGAGGGGGCTTTGCGCTTGGGTGAGCAGTTCTTC. Residues: CASSEGALRLGEQFF.

This clonotype was counted ten times or more. The rearrangement joins TRBV18 to TRBJ2-1; TRBD1 agrees at 8 bases. Per germline, CDR1 KGHSH and CDR2 LQKENI. V lost 2 bases to trimming and J lost 0 bases; unmatched junction nucleotides: 0. The CDR3 sequence is 15 residues long. CDR3 nucleotides: TGTGCCAGCTCACCAGGGACAGGCTCCTACAATGAGCAGTTCTTC. Translated, it gives CASSPGTGSYNEQFF. The full variable domain, its missing parts supplied by reference TRBV18 and TRBJ2-1, is NAGVMQNPRHLVRRRGQEARLRCSPMKGHSHVYWYRQLPEEGLKFMVYLQKENIIDESGMPKERFSAEFPKEGPSILRIQQVVRGDSAAYFCASSPGTGSYNEQFFGPGTRLTVL.

At least ten counts were recorded for this clonotype. The chain joins TRBV28 to TRBJ2-5; 8 bases are a match to TRBD2. In germline, CDR1 is MDHEN, CDR2 SYDVKM. The CDR3 has 14 residues. With V trimmed by 2 bases and J by 7 bases, 6 bases remained unmatched. CDR3 nucleotides: TGTGCCAGCAGTTTAAGCGGGGGAAGTTTGACCCAGTACTTC. It encodes CASSLSGGSLTQYF.

This clonotype showed up just a few times. CDR3 sequence reads: CASSWFGGGYNEQFF. In nucleotides, the CDR3 is TGTGCCAGCAGCTGGTTCGGGGGGGGTTACAATGAGCAGTTCTTC. The chain employs TRBV7-2 and TRBJ2-1, with 8 nucleotides matching TRBD2. Germline V CDR1 and CDR2: SGHTA, FQGNSA. V lost 4 bases to trimming and J lost 4 bases; unmatched junction nucleotides: 6. The CDR3 contains 15 residues.

This clonotype was found many times. This chain connects TRBV28 to TRBJ2-7; 9 nucleotides align to TRBD1. V shed 4 bases and J 6 bases; nucleotides not matched to a gene: 13. Germline loops: CDR1 MDHEN, CDR2 SYDVKM. This CDR3 contains 16 residues. The CDR3 coding sequence is TGTGCCAGCAGTTCCTCCCGGTGGGGGACAGGGACCGAGCAGTACTTC. Translating gives CASSSSRWGTGTEQYF.

This clonotype was seen at least ten times. This rearrangement joins TRBV4-1 to TRBJ2-7; D tentatively fits TRBD1 or TRBD2 (5 bases each). Deletions cut 0 bases from V and 1 base from J, with 10 bases between. Looked up from germline, CDR1 is MGHRA and CDR2 is YSYEKL. CDR3 length equals 15 residues. The CDR3 protein is CASSQEGEGSYEQYF. CDR3 nucleotide sequence: TGCGCCAGCAGCCAAGAAGGTGAGGGGTCCTACGAGCAGTACTTC.

This clonotype was observed at least ten times. V is TRBV3-1 and J is TRBJ2-7; no reliable D call. Per germline, CDR1 LGHDT and CDR2 YNNKEL (reference sequence). The CDR3 is made up of 15 amino acids. V dropped 0 bases and J dropped 2 bases, with 11 bases sitting between them. CDR3 in amino acids: CASSQETRTPYEQYF. In DNA, the CDR3 is TGTGCCAGCAGCCAAGAGACCCGGACCCCCTACGAGCAGTACTTC.

This clonotype was seen ten or more times. The V gene is TRBV12-3 or TRBV12-4, the J gene TRBJ2-1; weak D call: TRBD2 (6 bases). This CDR3 has 14 amino acids. Trimming left V 4 bases short and J 3 bases short, with 10 bases between. CDR3 region: CASSSSVYYNEQFF. CDR3 sequence (DNA): TGTGCCAGCAGTTCTAGCGTTTACTACAATGAGCAGTTCTTC.

This clonotype was counted ten times or more. This chain connects TRBV27 to TRBJ1-5; 7 bases are shared with TRBD1. Germline CDR1 is MNHEY and CDR2 is SMNVEV (reference sequence). The V segment lost 5 bases and the J segment 6 bases; nucleotides outside the gene matches: 7. The CDR3 is 14 residues long. In DNA form, the CDR3 reads TGTGCCAGCAGTCCACAGGGGTCGGGTCAGCCCCAGCATTTT. This translates into CASSPQGSGQPQHF.

This clonotype was found a few times. V usage is TRBV7-2 and J usage is TRBJ2-5; TRBD1 is a possible D gene (6 bases). V gave up 2 bases and J gave up 0 bases, with 10 bases separating them. CDR1 is SGHTA, CDR2 FQGNSA, per germline. The CDR3 is 15 amino acids. CDR3 residues: CASSLFRGHQETQYF. In DNA, the CDR3 is TGTGCCAGCAGCTTATTCAGGGGACACCAAGAGACCCAGTACTTC.

Many counts were recorded for this clonotype. V and J are TRBV20-1 and TRBJ2-5; D may be TRBD1 or TRBD2 (6 bases each). This CDR3 spans 15 amino acids. Between the trimmed V and J ends, which lost 6 bases and 3 bases, there was a span of 20 bases. The germline V gene encodes CDR1 DFQATT and CDR2 SNEGSKA (reference sequence). This chain's CDR3 is CSAIGGLAYKETQYF. In nucleotides, the CDR3 is TGCAGTGCCATAGGGGGGCTAGCGTACAAAGAGACCCAGTACTTC.

This clonotype came up many times. The V call is TRBV11-2, the J call TRBJ2-1, with TRBD2 matching over 9 bases. V dropped 6 bases and J dropped 7; count of bases not matched to a gene: 1. The germline V gene has CDR1 SGHAT and CDR2 FQNNGV. CDR3 size: 12 residues. The CDR3 loop is CASRTSGNEQFF. CDR3 sequence (DNA): TGTGCCAGCAGGACTAGCGGAAATGAGCAGTTCTTC.

This clonotype was picked up many times. J is TRBJ2-1 and V is TRBV7-6, with D possibly matching TRBD2 (7 bases). The CDR3 extends over 15 amino acids. The germline V gene encodes CDR1 SGHVS and CDR2 FNYEAQ. The germline V and J ends were trimmed by 0 bases and 5 bases, with 11 bases remaining between them. The CDR3 spells CASSLAQGTNNEQFF. In nucleotides, the CDR3 is TGTGCCAGCAGCTTAGCGCAGGGGACTAACAATGAGCAGTTCTTC. Drawing the rest from reference TRBV7-6 and TRBJ2-1, the complete variable domain is GAGVSQSPRYKVTKRGQDVALRCDPISGHVSLYWYRQALGQGPEFLTYFNYEAQQDKSGLPNDRFSAERPEGSISTLTIQRTEQRDSAMYRCASSLAQGTNNEQFFGPGTRLTVL.

This clonotype has a handful of counts. CDR3 coding DNA: TGCAGTGCTTTACAGGATAGCAATCAGCCCCAGCATTTT. Translating gives CSALQDSNQPQHF. The V gene is TRBV20-1, the J gene TRBJ1-5; perhaps TRBD1 as D (5 bases). Germline loops: CDR1 DFQATT, CDR2 SNEGSKA (reference sequence). Trimming pared 5 bases from V and 0 bases from J, leaving 8 bases between. The CDR3 runs to 13 residues.

This clonotype was found many times. The chain is built from TRBV4-3 and TRBJ2-7; 7 bases are shared with TRBD2. Losses at the gene ends were 4 bases for V and 3 bases for J; bases not matched to a gene: 12. CDR3 length: 16 amino acids. Germline CDR1 LGHNA, CDR2 YSLEER. The CDR3 region has the DNA TGCGCCAGCAGCCCTGGGGTGGCGCCGGGAGGCTACGAGCAGTACTTC. This gives the protein CASSPGVAPGGYEQYF.

This clonotype has ten or more counts. V and J are TRBV9 and TRBJ2-3, with TRBD2 as a possible D gene (6 bases). V lost 2 bases to trimming and J lost 0 bases, with 10 bases between them. The CDR3 runs 15 residues. Germline lookup yields CDR1 SGDLS and CDR2 YYNGEE. The CDR3 sequence is CASSVSSGSTDTQYF. CDR3 bases: TGTGCCAGCAGCGTTTCCAGCGGGAGCACAGATACGCAGTATTTT.

This clonotype came up many times. V usage is TRBV7-2 and J usage is TRBJ1-6; a weak D match, TRBD1 (6 bases). The CDR3 runs to 13 residues. V was pared by 7 bases and J by 12 bases, with 16 bases between. Germline V CDR1 and CDR2: SGHTA, FQGNSA. The CDR3 region is CASTGDGRGPLHF. The CDR3 coding sequence is TGTGCCAGCACCGGGGACGGCAGGGGACCCCTCCACTTT.

This clonotype was counted at least ten times. The rearrangement links TRBV20-1 to TRBJ2-2, with D possibly matching TRBD2 (5 bases). Trimming removed 2 bases at V and 0 bases at J, with 7 bases between. Per the germline V gene, CDR1 is DFQATT and CDR2 is SNEGSKA (reference sequence). The CDR3 sequence is 14 residues long. CDR3 in amino acids: CSARPAANTGELFF. As DNA, the CDR3 is TGCAGTGCTAGACCAGCGGCGAACACCGGGGAGCTGTTTTTT.

The chain employs TRBV29-1 and TRBJ2-7, with D possibly being TRBD1 (6 bases). The CDR3 runs to 16 residues. With 6 bases removed from V and 3 bases from J, the gap between germline ends came to 24 bases. CDR1 and CDR2 from the germline V gene are SQVTM and ANQGSEA. The CDR3 DNA reads TGCAGCGTCGCACGTAGTCCCCCAGGGGCAAGCTACGAGCAGTACTTC. Protein: CSVARSPPGASYEQYF.

The chain links TRBV28 to TRBJ2-7; D not resolved. Germline V CDR1 and CDR2: MDHEN, SYDVKM. There are 15 residues in the CDR3. V was clipped by 5 bases and J by 1 base, with 15 bases between them. The CDR3 DNA follows: TGTGCCAGCAGTCACCTTCAAGTATCTTCCTACGAGCAGTACTTC. This sequence encodes CASSHLQVSSYEQYF.

This clonotype turned up a few times. The V call is TRBV20-1, the J call TRBJ2-7; 8 bases are a match to TRBD1. The CDR3 totals 15 residues. CDR1 and CDR2 from the germline V gene are DFQATT and SNEGSKA (reference sequence). With 3 bases clipped from V and 2 bases from J, the junction kept 9 bases outside the gene matches. Here the CDR3 reads CSARETGGAPYEQYF. The CDR3 DNA reads TGCAGTGCTAGGGAAACAGGGGGAGCTCCCTACGAGCAGTACTTC.